The rows below give T cell receptor beta chains drawn from one sample of a study of neoadjuvant anti-PD-1 for oral cavity cancer. Produced via immunoSEQ multiplex PCR; TCRdb's table is partial and in-frame only. This table has fewer than 70,000 clones, more than 60% appearing once. Sequenced material: PBMCs, taken before nivolumab (anti-PD-1) treatment. Every receptor here comes from a person aged 35 to 85 with oral cavity squamous cell carcinoma. Each CDR3 is given without its conserved first and last residue. A D gene is named only where the DNA matches it firmly.

>TRBD1|15|TRBV5-4|TRBJ2-3
ASSPGTGDFSTDTQY
>NA|11|TRBV28|TRBJ1-2
ASSFTESMGYT
>TRBD1|13|TRBV5-1|TRBJ1-1
ASSLETGGWTEAF
>NA|9|TRBV2|TRBJ2-5
ASSLGETQY
>NA|12|TRBV6-1|TRBJ1-5
ASSQGGSNQPQH
>TRBD2|13|TRBV7-9|TRBJ2-2
ASSLTSGSPGELF
>NA|13|TRBV9|TRBJ1-4
ASSVGVSTNEKLF
>NA|10|TRBV7-9|TRBJ2-7
ASSLVDYEQY
>TRBD1|12|TRBV18|TRBJ1-2
ASSEDRTNYGYT
>NA|9|TRBV7-8|TRBJ1-4
ASSRDEKLF
>NA|11|TRBV18|TRBJ2-2
ASSPETHGELF
>NA|14|TRBV9|TRBJ1-5
ASSVARQYLNQPQH
>TRBD1|12|TRBV6-1|TRBJ2-7
ASTFGTGVVEQY
>TRBD1|12|TRBV29-1|TRBJ1-5
SVVDRGINQPQH
>TRBD1|15|TRBV6-1|TRBJ1-5
ASSEAGWGQGHQPQH
>TRBD2|10|TRBV7-2|TRBJ2-3
ARSGGGDTQY
>NA|14|TRBV29-1|TRBJ2-6
SVFRDVNSGANVLT
>NA|12|TRBV9|TRBJ2-3
ASSAGFPTDTQY
>NA|11|TRBV7-3|TRBJ2-7
ASSQYDSNEQY
>NA|13|TRBV5-5|TRBJ1-5
ASSLEPYGSQPQH
>NA|13|TRBV12-2|TRBJ1-1
ASRFSKGMNTEAF
>NA|11|TRBV7-9|TRBJ1-2
ASSTRGGSGYT
>TRBD1|13|TRBV6-1|TRBJ1-1
ASSLRDRGLVEAF
>TRBD1|13|TRBV5-1|TRBJ1-2
ASSSIEGAFDGYT
>NA|12|TRBV19|TRBJ2-5
ASSHHREDVYQY
>NA|11|TRBV5-6|TRBJ1-1
ASSGGGLGEAF
>NA|15|TRBV11-2|TRBJ2-6
ASSQIQGASGANVLT
>NA|13|TRBV7-3|TRBJ2-2
ASSLTGWNTGELF
>NA|12|TRBV19|TRBJ2-7
ASSEASRPSSLH
>TRBD1|13|TRBV10-3|TRBJ1-2
AISESGQRNYGYT
>TRBD2|13|TRBV14|TRBJ2-1
ASSQAAGGNNEQF
>NA|11|TRBV12-5|TRBJ2-1
ASGSAEFNEQF
>NA|12|TRBV11-3|TRBJ2-5
ASSLAAAQETQY
>NA|16|TRBV12-5|TRBJ1-5
ASGTTRQVRWGNQPQH
>TRBD2|12|TRBV30|TRBJ2-7
AWRTSGRREEQY
>TRBD1|13|TRBV2|TRBJ2-1
ASRDRGVLYNEQF
>NA|9|TRBV28|TRBJ1-5
ASSRTQPQH
>NA|13|TRBV7-9|TRBJ1-2
ASSFGTVVYYGYT
>NA|13|TRBV5-1|TRBJ2-6
ASSEGMTGANVLT
>TRBD1|15|TRBV4-1|TRBJ1-1
ASSRLGQGITNTEAF
>NA|15|TRBV1|TRBJ2-5
TSSQDLSSGSSETQY
>NA|10|TRBV29-1|TRBJ1-1
SVEIGGAEAF
>TRBD1|13|TRBV5-1|TRBJ2-5
ASSSSGQRQETQY
>NA|13|TRBV11-2|TRBJ1-3
ASSPGTNSGNTIY